This TCR beta chain derives from a study of T cells in localized non-small cell lung cancer (TCRdb year 2020). Background on the whole study: T cell repertoires of 236 early-stage NSCLC patients were analyzed, with tumors being compared against uninvolved tumor-adjacent lungs. The cohort comprised around 240 treatment-naïve NSCLC patients with resected, localized lung tumors. A mean age of around 69 years was recorded for the NSCLC patients, of whom roughly 130 were male and 90 to 110 were female. What the authors observed across the whole study: Higher blood T cell density associated with longer overall survival, while higher adjacent-lung clonality associated with shorter survival. Because multi-region sequencing of the tumors was not done, intratumor heterogeneity could not be ruled out. A median of around 50 of the top 100 tumor clones turned up in the paired uninvolved adjacent lung, and approximately 30 of those clones also ranked among the top 100 of that same adjacent lung. Uninvolved tumor-adjacent lung showed the highest T cell clonality, higher than tumor, which suggests more focused antigenic responses in the uninvolved tumor-adjacent lung. Because the study design was exploratory, TCR variables were selected using unadjusted p-values without false-discovery rate correction.

The immunoSEQ Assay was used to sequence TCR beta CDR3 regions from DNA. As for the original processing: T cell density was computed as TCR beta template counts normalized to usable DNA estimated by amplifying housekeeping genes. Richness was estimated with the preseqR package, extrapolating to 400,000 templates for PBMC samples and 120,000 templates for tissue samples. Clonality was calculated as one minus Pielou's evenness. To identify tissue-enriched TCRs, differential abundance testing was run on productive amino-acid clonotypes with a minimum total count of 5 and an alpha of 0.1. Repertoire overlap between compartments was quantified with the Jaccard Index and Morisita Overlap Index. GLIPH grouped TCR beta CDR3s together with public tetramer-defined viral CDR3s, and a viral motif had to include at least three viral sequences and show V-gene enrichment. As stored in TCRdb, this immuneACCESS dataset retains in-frame rearrangements with V and J assigned. A fraction of the clones does not appear; measured against another copy, unresolved V genes explain less than half of the discrepancy, and the remainder lacks a known reason. V and J calls and clone size come straight from that table; D and trimming were deduced from the DNA. This sample lists more than 20,000 clones; around 88% were detected once. 14% of the sample rests with the top ten.

The CDR3 contains 17 residues, cysteine and phenylalanine counted. This entry keeps only the CDR3 DNA: 51 bases, framed from base 1. V lost 3 bases and J lost 10 bases; the stretch between them is 22 bases long. According to the germline V gene, CDR1 reads MGHDK and CDR2 reads SYGVNS. At diagnosis, tumor, uninvolved tumor-adjacent lung and peripheral blood were collected and then preserved as a mix of FFPE and fresh-frozen material. For TCR repertoire profiling, the blood samples were analyzed as peripheral blood mononuclear cells. Note on this clone: Its antigen has not been determined. Base qualities are not recorded, but no much larger clone differs from it by a single base.

This chain is built from TRBV25-1 and TRBJ1-6, with no confidently assigned D gene. The receptor was derived from an older female donor with stage I lung adenocarcinoma. The sample in question was peripheral blood, obtained before any cancer treatment. The bases are TGTGCCAGCAGTGATCCCCGGAACGGCCAGAAAAGCTCACCCCTCCACTTT. Its translation is CASSDPRNGQKSSPLHF.